What follows describes a single T cell receptor beta chain. The source of the sample is a study of blood T cell repertoires in COVID-19. Germline V gene lookup returns CDR1 LGHNA and CDR2 YNFKEQ. The CDR3 runs to 17 residues. V was clipped by 4 bases and J by 9 bases; unmatched bases: 16. Repertoires were generated with immunoSEQ multiplex PCR, while TCRdb's copy carries only in-frame clones and drops some. The data contain some 180,000 clones, nearly 90% of them seen just once; the ten biggest clones take up about 22%. Sequencing was done on a sample of peripheral blood. The sequence was obtained from a man aged 55 to 70 with active or convalescent COVID-19. The rearrangement links TRBV4-2 to TRBJ2-1; 9 positions agree with TRBD2. The CDR3 DNA follows: TGTGCCAGCAGCCTCGCTCGCGGGGGGGGAGATCAGAGTGAGCAGTTCTTC. Translated, it gives CASSLARGGGDQSEQFF.